The 29 T cell receptor beta chains in this list originate from one sample, sequenced in a study of cytomegalovirus exposure and HLA in healthy donors. TCRdb's table, derived via immunoSEQ multiplex PCR, lists solely in-frame clones and lacks some. The table lists roughly 48,000 clones, approximately 95% of them singletons, with 7.8% in the top ten. Sequencing was carried out using PBMCs. The receptors originated from a woman younger than 35 in good health and CMV-seropositive.

The count of this clone is one. The V and J genes are TRBV5-6 and TRBJ2-1, with D possibly TRBD1 on 6 matching bases. The CDR3 is made up of 16 amino acids. The V and J ends lost 4 bases and 1 base respectively, with 15 bases between them. The germline V gene has CDR1 SGHDT and CDR2 YYEEEE. The CDR3 protein is CASSRTGTTSYNEQFF. In nucleotides, the CDR3 is TGTGCCAGCAGCCGGACCGGGACAACTTCCTACAATGAGCAGTTCTTC. Looking up the rest from reference TRBV5-6 and TRBJ2-1 gives the full variable domain: DAGVTQSPTHLIKTRGQQVTLRCSPKSGHDTVSWYQQALGQGPQFIFQYYEEEERQRGNFPDRFSGHQFPNYSSELNVNALLLGDSALYLCASSRTGTTSYNEQFFGPGTRLTVL.

The rearrangement uses TRBV28 and TRBJ2-1; 10 nucleotides agree with TRBD2. V lost 6 bases, J lost 6 bases, and 17 bases stayed unmatched. The CDR3 length is 18 residues. In germline, CDR1 is MDHEN, CDR2 SYDVKM. The CDR3 nucleotides are TGTGCCAGCAGCCTAACGGGGCTAGCTAGCGGGAGAAGCAATGAGCAGTTCTTC. Translated: CASSLTGLASGRSNEQFF. Based on the CDR3 plus reference TRBV28 and TRBJ2-1, the full variable domain is DVKVTQSSRYLVKRTGEKVFLECVQDMDHENMFWYRQDPGLGLRLIYFSYDVKMKEKGDIPEGYSVSREKKERFSLILESASTNQTSMYLCASSLTGLASGRSNEQFFGPGTRLTVL.

The CDR3 DNA is TGTGCCAGCACCTCGAGCGGTGCGAACACTGAAGCTTTCTTT. Protein sequence: CASTSSGANTEAFF. The chain is built from TRBV7-9 and TRBJ1-1, with D unresolved. The V gene lost 7 bases and the J gene lost 1 base, with 13 bases spanning the gap. Germline V gives CDR1 SEHNR, CDR2 FQNEAQ (reference sequence). The CDR3 spans 14 residues.

The J gene is TRBJ2-3, the V gene TRBV6-1; the match to TRBD2 covers 11 bases. This CDR3 is 15 amino acids long. With 4 bases clipped from V and 2 bases from J, the junction kept 2 bases outside the gene matches. Germline values: CDR1 MNHNS, CDR2 SASEGT. The chain's CDR3 is CASSGLAGNTDTQYF. The DNA for the CDR3 is TGTGCCAGCAGTGGACTAGCGGGGAACACAGATACGCAGTATTTT.

The J gene is TRBJ2-1, the V gene TRBV15, with 12 bases identical to TRBD2. Germline V gene data show CDR1 as LNHNV and CDR2 as YYDKDF (reference sequence). This CDR3 spans 17 amino acids. After removal of 1 base from V and 7 bases from J, the junction contained 8 bases not matched to a gene. The CDR3 sequence is CATSRVRGLAGNNEQFF. CDR3 nucleotides: TGTGCCACCAGCAGAGTTCGTGGACTAGCGGGAAATAATGAGCAGTTCTTC.

This sequence joins TRBV5-1 and TRBJ2-1, with 9 bases matching TRBD2. The CDR3 has 17 residues. Unmatched junction bases numbered 7, after V lost 3 bases and J lost 0 bases. Per the germline V gene, CDR1 is SGHRS and CDR2 is YFSETQ. The CDR3 region is CASSSSTSGLSYNEQFF. CDR3 sequence (DNA): TGCGCCAGCAGCTCATCGACTAGCGGACTCTCCTACAATGAGCAGTTCTTC.

The chain uses TRBV11-2 and TRBJ2-1, with 11 nucleotides matching TRBD2. Unmatched junction bases numbered 4, after V lost 5 bases and J lost 4 bases. Germline assignment: CDR1 SGHAT and CDR2 FQNNGV. This CDR3 is built from 15 residues. This CDR3 reads CASSAGTSGYNEQFF. DNA of the CDR3: TGTGCCAGCAGCGCCGGGACTAGCGGTTACAATGAGCAGTTCTTC. The variable domain in full, completed from reference TRBV11-2 and TRBJ2-1, reads EAGVAQSPRYKIIEKRQSVAFWCNPISGHATLYWYQQILGQGPKLLIQFQNNGVVDDSQLPKDRFSAERLKGVDSTLKIQPAKLEDSAVYLCASSAGTSGYNEQFFGPGTRLTVL.

This rearrangement joins TRBV25-1 to TRBJ1-6, with TRBD1 as a possible D gene (5 bases). Per the germline V gene, CDR1 is MGHDK and CDR2 is SYGVNS. Deletions cut 1 base from V and 0 bases from J, with 7 bases between. There are 16 residues in the CDR3. For the CDR3, the DNA is TGTGCCAGCAGTGAATCCGGGGGCTCCTATAATTCACCCCTCCACTTT. This translates into CASSESGGSYNSPLHF.

The V gene is TRBV11-2, the J gene TRBJ2-7; TRBD2 aligns across 7 bases. V dropped 1 base and J dropped 3; count of bases not matched to a gene: 6. The germline V gene encodes CDR1 SGHAT and CDR2 FQNNGV. This CDR3 spans 15 amino acids. As DNA, the CDR3 is TGTGCCAGCAGCTTAGTGACTAGCCCCATCTACGAGCAGTACTTC. It translates to CASSLVTSPIYEQYF. Together with reference TRBV11-2 and TRBJ2-7, the CDR3 gives the full variable domain: EAGVAQSPRYKIIEKRQSVAFWCNPISGHATLYWYQQILGQGPKLLIQFQNNGVVDDSQLPKDRFSAERLKGVDSTLKIQPAKLEDSAVYLCASSLVTSPIYEQYFGPGTRLTVT.

This clone was counted once. The gene calls are TRBV10-3 and TRBJ2-3; 16 nucleotides line up with TRBD2. The trim removed 4 bases at V and 5 bases at J, leaving 6 bases unmatched. Looked up from germline, CDR1 is ENHRY and CDR2 is SYGVKD. The CDR3 consists of 17 residues. CDR3 bases: TGTGCCATCAGTGGGCTGGGACTAGCGGGAGGGGGAGATACGCAGTATTTT. Its translation is CAISGLGLAGGGDTQYF.

This clone was counted once. This chain connects TRBV21-1 to TRBJ1-2. TRBV21-1 is a listed pseudogene. CDR3 length: 15 residues. CDR3 loop: CASSTWPAGWGGYTF. The CDR3 DNA is TGTGCCAGCAGCACCTGGCCGGCGGGGTGGGGAGGCTACACCTTC.

The chain combines TRBV6-5 with TRBJ1-5, with no clear D. The CDR3 runs to 14 residues. Germline-derived CDR1 and CDR2 are MNHEY and SVGAGI. V was clipped by 7 bases and J by 0 bases, with 10 bases between them. The CDR3 loop is CASKEQYSNQPQHF. The CDR3 DNA follows: TGTGCCAGCAAGGAACAGTATAGCAATCAGCCCCAGCATTTT.

The chain uses TRBV6-4 and TRBJ2-3; 10 positions agree with TRBD2. The germline V gene encodes CDR1 MRHNA and CDR2 SNTAGT. V dropped 0 bases and J dropped 6; count of bases not matched to a gene: 6. The CDR3 is made up of 16 amino acids. The CDR3 spells CASSDSPAGGSDTQYF. CDR3 nucleotides: TGTGCCAGCAGTGACTCTCCAGCGGGAGGGTCCGATACGCAGTATTTT.

This clone came up once. The rearrangement links TRBV5-6 to TRBJ2-1; 10 bases fit TRBD2. CDR1 SGHDT and CDR2 YYEEEE come from the germline V gene. This CDR3 region has 15 residues. V shed 4 bases and J 4 bases; nucleotides not matched to a gene: 5. The CDR3 loop reads CASSAGTSAYNEQFF. The CDR3 DNA follows: TGTGCCAGCAGCGCCGGGACTAGCGCTTACAATGAGCAGTTCTTC.

Regarding this clone: Germline and junction disagree at one end, which may indicate a read error. The chain employs TRBV6-6 and TRBJ2-7; D remains unclear. The CDR3 covers 12 residues. CDR1 is MNHNY, CDR2 SVGAGI, per germline (reference sequence). CDR3 in DNA: TGTGCCAGCAGTAATCCCTCCCACGAGCAGTACTTC. Its translation: CASSNPSHEQYF.

CDR3 nucleotide sequence: TGTGCCTGGAGTGTTGGGGGAGGGGTCTACGAGCAGTACTTC. Amino acids: CAWSVGGGVYEQYF. This rearrangement joins TRBV30 to TRBJ2-7, with 7 bases identical to TRBD2. Losses at the gene ends were 0 bases for V and 3 bases for J; bases not matched to a gene: 5. CDR1 and CDR2 from the germline V gene are GTSNPN and SVGIG (reference sequence). This CDR3 spans 14 amino acids.

The rearrangement uses TRBV6-1 and TRBJ2-7; 12 nucleotides match TRBD1. This CDR3 contains 14 residues. The V gene's germline CDR1 is MNHNS and CDR2 SASEGT. V was clipped by 3 bases and J by 5 bases; unmatched bases: 2. Here the CDR3 DNA reads TGTGCCAGCAGTGATGGGACAGGGGGCAACGAGCAGTACTTC. Protein: CASSDGTGGNEQYF.

The chain combines TRBV9 with TRBJ2-1; 9 nucleotides align to TRBD2. Germline V CDR1 and CDR2: SGDLS, YYNGEE. The CDR3 contains 16 residues. J gave up 6 bases and V 4 bases, and 11 bases lay outside the gene matches. The CDR3 is CASSPIPSGMPNEQFF. CDR3 sequence (DNA): TGTGCCAGCAGCCCCATCCCTAGCGGGATGCCCAATGAGCAGTTCTTC. The complete variable domain, with remaining parts taken from reference TRBV9 and TRBJ2-1, reads DSGVTQTPKHLITATGQRVTLRCSPRSGDLSVYWYQQSLDQGLQFLIQYYNGEERAKGNILERFSAQQFPDLHSELNLSSLELGDSALYFCASSPIPSGMPNEQFFGPGTRLTVL.

The chain links TRBV29-1 to TRBJ2-7, with D unclear. The CDR3 consists of 12 residues. Trimming took off 5 bases at V and 4 bases at J, with 12 bases between the two ends. The germline V gene encodes CDR1 SQVTM and CDR2 ANQGSEA. The CDR3: CSVKTPAYEQYF. For the CDR3, the DNA is TGCAGCGTTAAGACTCCAGCGTACGAGCAGTACTTC.

Only one count was recorded for this clone. V usage is TRBV9 and J usage is TRBJ1-6; TRBD1 might be the D (6 bases). V was pared by 0 bases and J by 6 bases, with 10 bases between. CDR1 is SGDLS and CDR2 is YYNGEE in the germline V gene. CDR3 length: 15 amino acids. The CDR3 region is CASSVEGGGNSPLHF. Written as DNA, the CDR3 is TGTGCCAGCAGCGTAGAAGGGGGGGGTAATTCACCCCTCCACTTT.

The chain is built from TRBV7-6 and TRBJ2-5, with 10 bases matching TRBD1. Germline V gene sequence: CDR1 SGHVS, CDR2 FNYEAQ. The CDR3 is 16 amino acids. V lost 1 base and J lost 4; bases outside the gene matches: 6. CDR3: CASSLGGQGIGETQYF. CDR3 coding DNA: TGTGCCAGCAGCTTAGGGGGACAGGGGATAGGAGAGACCCAGTACTTC.

J is TRBJ2-7 and V is TRBV27; 7 bases match TRBD1. V lost 3 bases and J lost 6; bases outside the gene matches: 14. The CDR3 length is 16 residues. CDR1 is MNHEY and CDR2 is SMNVEV in the germline V gene (reference sequence). CDR3 in amino acids: CASSLISGGLVREQYF. CDR3 coding DNA: TGTGCCAGCAGTTTGATATCAGGGGGATTGGTCCGCGAGCAGTACTTC.

The rearrangement links TRBV18 to TRBJ1-1; 7 bases agree with TRBD1. The J segment lost 7 bases and the V segment lost 7 bases, leaving 6 bases of the junction unmatched. CDR1 is KGHSH, CDR2 LQKENI, per germline. The CDR3 covers 12 residues. CDR3 DNA: TGTGCCAGCTTACAGGGGCTAGGTGAAGCTTTCTTT. Protein product: CASLQGLGEAFF. The complete variable domain, with remaining parts taken from reference TRBV18 and TRBJ1-1, reads NAGVMQNPRHLVRRRGQEARLRCSPMKGHSHVYWYRQLPEEGLKFMVYLQKENIIDESGMPKERFSAEFPKEGPSILRIQQVVRGDSAAYFCASLQGLGEAFFGQGTRLTVV.

This rearrangement joins TRBV5-4 to TRBJ2-3, with D unresolved. The CDR3 covers 14 residues. V lost 0 bases to trimming and J lost 6 bases, with 11 bases between them. Looked up from germline, CDR1 is SGHNT and CDR2 is YYREEE (reference sequence). CDR3 bases: TGTGCCAGCAGCTTGGCCAGCAGGCCCGATACGCAGTATTTT. This encodes CASSLASRPDTQYF. The full variable domain, its missing parts supplied by reference TRBV5-4 and TRBJ2-3, is ETGVTQSPTHLIKTRGQQVTLRCSSQSGHNTVSWYQQALGQGPQFIFQYYREEENGRGNFPPRFSGLQFPNYSSELNVNALELDDSALYLCASSLASRPDTQYFGPGTRLTVL.

This clone was counted a few times. V usage is TRBV11-2 and J usage is TRBJ2-7; 9 nucleotides agree with TRBD2. The CDR3 totals 17 residues. J lost 0 bases, V lost 2 bases, and 8 bases had no gene match. From germline, CDR1 is SGHAT and CDR2 FQNNGV. The CDR3 DNA follows: TGTGCCAGCAGCTTAATATACCCAGCGGGGGGCTCCTACGAGCAGTACTTC. Translation gives CASSLIYPAGGSYEQYF.

J is TRBJ2-1 and V is TRBV9, with TRBD2 matching over 8 bases. The CDR3 runs 15 residues. CDR1 and CDR2 from the germline V gene are SGDLS and YYNGEE. V lost 5 bases, J lost 2 bases, and 6 bases stayed unmatched. The DNA of the CDR3 is TGTGCCAGCAGTTATACTAGCGGACCCTACAATGAGCAGTTCTTC. This translates into CASSYTSGPYNEQFF.

This chain uses TRBV6-1 with TRBJ2-3, with a tentative D call TRBD2 (6 bases). CDR3 size: 15 residues. Germline V gives CDR1 MNHNS, CDR2 SASEGT. V was shortened by 4 bases and J by 1 base, with 12 bases between the two germline ends. The CDR3 sequence is CASSVGREGTDTQYF. The CDR3 DNA is TGTGCCAGCAGTGTCGGCAGGGAGGGCACAGATACGCAGTATTTT.

This rearrangement joins TRBV20-1 to TRBJ1-5; D is uncertain. Germline CDR1 DFQATT, CDR2 SNEGSKA (reference sequence). V was cut by 4 bases and J by 6 bases, with 7 bases left in between. The CDR3 totals 11 residues. CDR3 region: CSAKASQPQHF. DNA for the CDR3: TGCAGTGCTAAAGCAAGTCAGCCCCAGCATTTT.

J is TRBJ2-7 and V is TRBV5-1; no firm D call. CDR1 and CDR2 (germline): SGHRS, YFSETQ. The CDR3 has 13 amino acids. Trimming removed 0 bases from V and 6 bases from J, with 10 bases in between. The CDR3 loop is CASSLEDVGEQYF. The CDR3 DNA sequence: TGCGCCAGCAGCTTGGAAGATGTCGGCGAGCAGTACTTC.